These 18 T cell receptor beta chains came from one sample sequenced in a study of blood T cell repertoires in COVID-19. Data came from immunoSEQ multiplex PCR; TCRdb stores just in-frame clones and leaves some out. Altogether around 100,000 clones are present, more than 60% being singletons, with the ten largest covering 20% to 25%. Sequenced material: peripheral blood. Every receptor here comes from a man aged 65-85 years with active or convalescent COVID-19.

This clone occurred a few times. A read error may account for a junction end that differs from germline. The V call is TRBV5-1, the J call TRBJ2-2, with 9 bases that match TRBD1. Germline V gene sequence: CDR1 SGHRS, CDR2 YFSETQ. CDR3 length equals 15 residues. DNA of the CDR3: TGCGCCAGCAGGTTGGGACAGGGCGACACCGGGGAGCTGTTTTTT. Protein product: CASRLGQGDTGELFF.

The chain employs TRBV27 and TRBJ1-2; no firm D call. The CDR3 totals 14 residues. Per the germline V gene, CDR1 is MNHEY and CDR2 is SMNVEV (reference sequence). Trimming shortened V by 2 bases and J by 4 bases, and 11 bases separated the two germline ends. CDR3 sequence reads: CASSLRGRLYGYTF. CDR3 coding DNA: TGTGCCAGCAGTTTAAGAGGGCGGCTCTATGGCTACACCTTC.

The chain recombines TRBV5-1 with TRBJ1-2; 7 bases align to TRBD1. The germline V gene encodes CDR1 SGHRS and CDR2 YFSETQ. J was trimmed by 0 bases and V by 3 bases; bases with no gene match: 2. There are 14 residues in the CDR3. The CDR3 here is CASSSTGTNYGYTF. The CDR3 DNA reads as TGCGCCAGCAGCTCGACAGGGACTAACTATGGCTACACCTTC.

This rearrangement joins TRBV3-1 (or the pseudogene TRBV3-2) to TRBJ1-1, with 8 bases identical to TRBD1. Trimming at V came to 1 base and at J to 8 bases, leaving 6 bases not matched to a gene. CDR3 length equals 14 residues. CDR1 is LGHDT and CDR2 is YNNKEL in the germline V gene (reference sequence). CDR3 coding DNA: TGTGCCAGCAGCCAAGGGCAGGGGGCGAAGGAAGCTTTCTTT. Amino acid sequence: CASSQGQGAKEAFF.

This clone was counted only a few times. The DNA for the CDR3 is TGCAGCGTTGAAGAAGGAAGGGGGGGAGAGCCCCAGCATTTT. Its translation is CSVEEGRGGEPQHF. The chain carries TRBV29-1 and TRBJ1-5; D possibly corresponds to TRBD1 (6 bases). Deletions cut 0 bases from V and 8 bases from J, with 14 bases between. Germline CDR1 and CDR2: SQVTM and ANQGSEA. This CDR3 is 14 amino acids long.

This clone has just a few counts. The chain carries TRBV9 and TRBJ1-2; D perhaps matches TRBD1 (6 bases). V was pared by 4 bases and J by 5 bases, with 21 bases between. The length of the CDR3 is 16 residues. Germline V gene sequence: CDR1 SGDLS, CDR2 YYNGEE. CDR3 in amino acids: CASSPTPDSYLYGYTF. The CDR3 nucleotides are TGTGCCAGCAGCCCGACCCCGGACAGTTACCTTTATGGCTACACCTTC.

This clone was seen just once. The chain employs TRBV10-2 and TRBJ1-2, with D maybe TRBD1 (5 bases). In germline, CDR1 is WSHSY, CDR2 SAAADI. V lost 4 bases and J 3 bases, leaving 12 bases between the germline ends. The CDR3 extends over 14 amino acids. CDR3: CASSAADRDYGYTF. CDR3 sequence (DNA): TGCGCCAGCAGTGCGGCAGACAGAGACTATGGCTACACCTTC.

This clone was seen a few times. V usage is TRBV2 and J usage is TRBJ1-5; D remains unclear. The length of the CDR3 is 15 residues. Germline V lookup: CDR1 SNHLY, CDR2 FYNNEI. V was clipped by 6 bases and J by 0 bases, with 12 bases between them. The CDR3 loop reads CASRATSASNQPQHF. CDR3 DNA sequence: TGTGCCAGCAGGGCCACCTCCGCTAGCAATCAGCCCCAGCATTTT. Drawing the rest from reference TRBV2 and TRBJ1-5, the complete variable domain is EPEVTQTPSHQVTQMGQEVILRCVPISNHLYFYWYRQILGQKVEFLVSFYNNEISEKSEIFDDQFSVERPDGSNFTLKIRSTKLEDSAMYFCASRATSASNQPQHFGDGTRLSIL.

This clone turned up a few times. The chain has TRBV2 and TRBJ1-3; no clear D gene. The CDR3 length is 13 residues. Germline V gives CDR1 SNHLY, CDR2 FYNNEI. Between the trimmed V and J ends, which lost 7 bases and 5 bases, there was a span of 12 bases. DNA of the CDR3: TGTGCCAGCAACCTGCCTGAGCGAAACACCATATATTTT. Amino acid sequence: CASNLPERNTIYF.

This clone occurred a few times. The CDR3 region is CAWSPRGSYYGYTF. The CDR3, as DNA: TGTGCCTGGAGTCCACGGGGGTCTTACTATGGCTACACCTTC. The V gene is TRBV30, the J gene TRBJ1-2; TRBD1 is a possible D gene (5 bases). The CDR3 sequence is 14 residues long. Germline CDR1 and CDR2: GTSNPN and SVGIG (reference sequence). Between the trimmed V and J ends, which lost 2 bases and 3 bases, there was a span of 13 bases.

The chain joins TRBV3-1 (or the pseudogene TRBV3-2) to TRBJ1-4; TRBD1 is a possible D gene (6 bases). The CDR3 runs to 14 residues. Trimming cost V 4 bases and J 8 bases, with 14 bases left between them. Germline V lookup: CDR1 LGHDT, CDR2 YNNKEL (reference sequence). CDR3 sequence reads: CASSPTGMREKLFF. The DNA of the CDR3 is TGTGCCAGCAGCCCAACAGGGATGCGCGAAAAACTGTTTTTT.

The rearrangement uses TRBV27 and TRBJ2-1, with 11 bases matching TRBD2. Germline V CDR1 and CDR2: MNHEY, SMNVEV (reference sequence). The CDR3 consists of 14 residues. The V and J ends lost 7 bases and 2 bases, in that order; junction bases with no gene match: 1. The CDR3 loop is CASKLAGAYNEQFF. CDR3 nucleotide sequence: TGTGCCAGCAAACTAGCGGGAGCCTACAATGAGCAGTTCTTC.

This chain joins TRBV5-1 and TRBJ2-5; weak D call: TRBD2 (6 bases). Germline values: CDR1 SGHRS, CDR2 YFSETQ. Trimming took off 3 bases at V and 2 bases at J, with 8 bases between the two ends. This CDR3 contains 13 residues. CDR3 nucleotide sequence: TGCGCCAGCAGCTGGGACTCTCAAGAGACCCAGTACTTC. This codes for CASSWDSQETQYF.

The V call is TRBV5-6, the J call TRBJ2-1; a weak D match, TRBD2 (6 bases). Trimming took off 0 bases at V and 9 bases at J, with 19 bases between the two ends. Per germline, CDR1 SGHDT and CDR2 YYEEEE. The CDR3 consists of 16 residues. The CDR3 nucleotides are TGTGCCAGCAGCTTGGAGGTAGCGGCAGGCCTAGGTGAGCAGTTCTTC. Encoded protein: CASSLEVAAGLGEQFF.

Here the CDR3 reads CASDITSGRKMRQFF. The CDR3 nucleotides are TGTGCCAGCGATATAACTAGCGGGAGAAAGATGCGGCAGTTCTTC. J is TRBJ2-1 and V is TRBV6-7, with 11 bases identical to TRBD2. TRBV6-7 is given ORF status, its function remaining uncertain. The CDR3 totals 15 residues. After removal of 8 bases from V and 12 bases from J, the junction contained 15 bases not matched to a gene.

The genes are TRBV10-3 and TRBJ1-4; weak D call: TRBD1 (5 bases). This CDR3 comprises 17 residues. Trimming cost V 0 bases and J 2 bases, with 13 bases left between them. Germline CDR1 is ENHRY and CDR2 is SYGVKD. CDR3 sequence (DNA): TGTGCCATCAGTGAGTCGAAGGGGCCGGGTACTAATGAAAAACTGTTTTTT. This translates into CAISESKGPGTNEKLFF.

This clone was detected once. The gene calls are TRBV28 and TRBJ1-3; D is unresolved. Trimming cost V 3 bases and J 0 bases, with 6 bases left between them. This CDR3 region has 14 residues. Germline V gene lookup returns CDR1 MDHEN and CDR2 SYDVKM. The CDR3 DNA reads TGTGCCAGCAGTTTCGTCAGCTCTGGAAACACCATATATTTT. This codes for CASSFVSSGNTIYF.

There are a few counts of this clone. The chain recombines TRBV12-3 or TRBV12-4 with TRBJ2-3, with D maybe TRBD1 (6 bases). Trimming took off 7 bases at V and 3 bases at J, with 8 bases between the two ends. This CDR3 region has 12 residues. CDR3 sequence: CASMGATDTQYF. CDR3 nucleotide sequence: TGTGCCAGCATGGGGGCAACAGATACGCAGTATTTT.